The present T cell receptor beta chain was sequenced within a study of cytomegalovirus exposure and HLA in healthy donors. V lost 3 bases and J lost 4, with 9 bases in between. The CDR3 extends over 14 amino acids. Looked up from germline, CDR1 is MNHEY and CDR2 is SMNVEV (reference sequence). Whole-study results and caveats: In an earlier analysis, most TCR beta V segments were productive about 87% or about 30% of the time. In a later analysis, TCR association rates varied by HLA locus: DRB1 most, HLA-C fewest. Clonal expansion, a later analysis showed, was greater in HLA-associated TCR beta chains than in equally common others.

Details on this clone: Its target is not known.

The PCR made use of 60 Vbeta and 13 Jbeta primers. Clones were read by immunoSEQ multiplex PCR, and TCRdb kept only the in-frame ones, dropping some. The data show about 190,000 clones, with more than 65% seen just once and 4.5% to 7.5% held by the top ten. At the time of sampling, donors were nominally healthy, though unrecorded immune exposures were likely. The sample consisted of PBMCs. The chain combines TRBV27 with TRBJ1-4; D ambiguous. The sequence was collected from a woman in her twenties or thirties in good health and CMV-seropositive. As DNA, the CDR3 is TGTGCCAGCAGTTTCCGACACGGTAATGAAAAACTGTTTTTT. This sequence encodes CASSFRHGNEKLFF.